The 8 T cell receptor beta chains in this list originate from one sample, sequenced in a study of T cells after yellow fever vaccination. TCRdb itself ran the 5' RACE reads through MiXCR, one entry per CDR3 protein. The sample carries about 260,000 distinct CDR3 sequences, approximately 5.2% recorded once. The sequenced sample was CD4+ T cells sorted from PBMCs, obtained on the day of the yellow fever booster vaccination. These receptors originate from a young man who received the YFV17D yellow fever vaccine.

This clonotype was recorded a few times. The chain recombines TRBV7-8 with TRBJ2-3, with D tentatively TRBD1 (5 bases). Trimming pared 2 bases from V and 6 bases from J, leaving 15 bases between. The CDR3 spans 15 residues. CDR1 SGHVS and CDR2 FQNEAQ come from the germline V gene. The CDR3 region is CASSLPSERGDTQYF. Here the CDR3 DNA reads TGTGCCAGCAGCTTACCTTCCGAAAGGGGTGATACGCAGTATTTT.

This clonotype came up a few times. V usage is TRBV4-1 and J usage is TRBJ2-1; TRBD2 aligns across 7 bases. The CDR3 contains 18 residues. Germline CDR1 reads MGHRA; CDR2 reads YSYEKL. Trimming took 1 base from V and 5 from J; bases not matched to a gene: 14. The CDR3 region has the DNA TGCGCCAGCAGCCAAGGGGGGGTCGGGACTAACACGGACAATGAGCAGTTCTTC. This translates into CASSQGGVGTNTDNEQFF.

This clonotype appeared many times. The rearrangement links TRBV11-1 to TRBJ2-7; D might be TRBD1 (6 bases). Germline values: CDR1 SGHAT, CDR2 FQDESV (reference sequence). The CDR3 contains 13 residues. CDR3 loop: CSSGRDTSYEQYF. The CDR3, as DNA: TGTTCTTCTGGAAGGGACACCTCCTACGAGCAGTACTTC.

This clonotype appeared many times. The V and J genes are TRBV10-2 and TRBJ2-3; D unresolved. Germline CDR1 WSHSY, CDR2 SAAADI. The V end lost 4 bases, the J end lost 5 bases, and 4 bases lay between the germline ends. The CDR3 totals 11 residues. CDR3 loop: CASSAIDTQYF. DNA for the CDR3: TGCGCCAGCAGTGCAATAGATACGCAGTATTTT.

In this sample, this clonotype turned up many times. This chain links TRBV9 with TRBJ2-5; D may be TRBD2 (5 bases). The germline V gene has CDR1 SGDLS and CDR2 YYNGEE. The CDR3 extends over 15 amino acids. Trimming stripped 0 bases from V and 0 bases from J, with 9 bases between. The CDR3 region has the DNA TGTGCCAGCAGCGTAGCTAACGGGGACCAAGAGACCCAGTACTTC. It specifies CASSVANGDQETQYF.

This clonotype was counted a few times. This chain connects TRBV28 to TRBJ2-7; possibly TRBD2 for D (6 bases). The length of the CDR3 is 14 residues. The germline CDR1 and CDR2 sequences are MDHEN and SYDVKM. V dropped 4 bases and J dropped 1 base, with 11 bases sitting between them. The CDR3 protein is CASSSPAGSYEQYV. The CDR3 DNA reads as TGTGCCAGCAGTTCCCCCGCGGGGTCCTACGAGCAGTACGTC.

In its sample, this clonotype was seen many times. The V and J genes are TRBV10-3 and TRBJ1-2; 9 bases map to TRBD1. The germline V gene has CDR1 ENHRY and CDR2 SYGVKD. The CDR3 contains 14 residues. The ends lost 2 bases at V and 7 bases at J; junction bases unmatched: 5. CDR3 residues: CAISEGTGSTGYTF. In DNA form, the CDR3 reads TGTGCCATCAGTGAGGGGACAGGGTCGACTGGCTACACCTTC.

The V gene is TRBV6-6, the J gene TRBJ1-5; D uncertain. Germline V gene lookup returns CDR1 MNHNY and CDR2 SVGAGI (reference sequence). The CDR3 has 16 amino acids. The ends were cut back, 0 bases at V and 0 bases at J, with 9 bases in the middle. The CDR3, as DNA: TGTGCCAGCAGTTACTCCGGGAAGGGTAGCAATCAGCCCCAGCATTTT. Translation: CASSYSGKGSNQPQHF.